The clone carrying this T cell receptor (beta chain) was counted between two and nine times. Its antigen is unknown. At the DNA level, this CDR3 is encoded by other sequences in the same sample as well. The repertoire was sequenced with immunoSEQ multiplex PCR; TCRdb's copy has only in-frame clones and lacks some. The sample yields around 150,000 clones, approximately 84% seen once. This sample was taken from a study of cytomegalovirus exposure and HLA in healthy donors. About the study: In a later analysis, the approximately 120 validation repertoires were reported to have used the same platform as the roughly 700 first-cohort repertoires. Study observations and caveats: The dataset shows that most TCR sequences were rare, while some public TCRs occurred in many donors. The classifier was said to identify cytomegalovirus status with high specificity and sensitivity.

The V end was cut by 0 bases, the J end by 4 bases, with 10 bases between. Germline V gene sequence: CDR1 SGHTA, CDR2 FQGNSA. CDR3 size: 14 residues. V gene TRBV7-2 combines with J gene TRBJ2-7, with a possible D match to TRBD1 (5 bases). The receptor was derived from a man between 25 and 39 years old in good health and CMV-seropositive. What was sequenced was PBMCs. The CDR3 reads CASSLAAGPYEQYF. The DNA of the CDR3 is TGTGCCAGCAGCTTAGCCGCAGGGCCGTACGAGCAGTACTTC.